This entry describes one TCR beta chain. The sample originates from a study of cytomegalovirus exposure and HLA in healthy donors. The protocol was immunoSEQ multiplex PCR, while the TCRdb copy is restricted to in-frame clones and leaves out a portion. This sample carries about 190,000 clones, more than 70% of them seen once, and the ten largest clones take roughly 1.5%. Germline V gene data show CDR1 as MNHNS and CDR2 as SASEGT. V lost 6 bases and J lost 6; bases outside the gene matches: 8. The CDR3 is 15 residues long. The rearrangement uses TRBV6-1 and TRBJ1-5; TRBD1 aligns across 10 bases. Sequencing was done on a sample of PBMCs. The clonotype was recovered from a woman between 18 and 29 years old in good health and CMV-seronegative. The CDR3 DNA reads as TGTGCCAGCAGGGACCGGGACAGGGGAACTCAGCCCCAGCATTTT. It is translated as CASRDRDRGTQPQHF.